A selection of T cell receptor beta chains follows, all from one sample in a study of cytomegalovirus exposure and HLA in healthy donors. The assay was immunoSEQ multiplex PCR, and TCRdb's table has in-frame clones only and misses some. Among roughly 66,000 clones listed, roughly two thirds were seen once. The sample taken for sequencing was PBMCs. These receptors all stem from a woman aged 45-65 years in good health and CMV-seronegative. Both conserved end residues are part of each CDR3. The D gene is left open where the match is weak. Size tells how often a clone was seen (once, few, many) or the class of an expanded clone, and some rows leave it out.

J | D | size | V | CDR3 | DNA
TRBJ2-2 | TRBD2 | NA | TRBV5-4 | CASSPGTSTGELFF | TGTGCCAGCAGCCCCGGGACTAGCACCGGGGAGCTGTTTTTT
TRBJ1-5 | NA | NA | TRBV19 | CASTEGGGYQPQHF | TGTGCCAGTACCGAAGGGGGGGGCTATCAGCCCCAGCATTTT
TRBJ1-4 | NA | NA | TRBV5-6 | CASSFWTTVEKLFF | TGTGCCAGCAGCTTTTGGACAACGGTTGAAAAACTGTTTTTT
TRBJ1-5 | NA | NA | TRBV10-3 | CAISSGERFAPQHF | TGTGCCATCAGTTCAGGGGAACGGTTCGCGCCCCAGCATTTT
TRBJ2-3 | TRBD1 | NA | TRBV28 | CASSLGQAGYTQYF | TGTGCCAGCAGTCTCGGACAGGCCGGGTATACGCAGTATTTT
TRBJ2-7 | TRBD1 | few | TRBV7-6 | CASSLGRDSHEQYF | TGTGCCAGCAGCTTAGGCCGGGACAGCCACGAGCAGTACTTC
TRBJ2-7 | TRBD2 | NA | TRBV28 | CASSFIDDSGGSYEQYF | TGTGCCAGCAGTTTTATAGATGATAGCGGGGGGTCCTACGAGCAGTACTTC
TRBJ1-1 | NA | once | TRBV28 | CASRYNTEAFF | TGTGCCAGCAGGTATAACACTGAAGCTTTCTTT
TRBJ2-5 | TRBD2 | few | TRBV5-6 | CASSEGLAGGETQYF | TGTGCCAGCAGCGAGGGACTAGCGGGAGGGGAGACCCAGTACTTC
TRBJ1-5 | TRBD1 | NA | TRBV27 | CASSLSGTGFGNQPQHF | TGTGCCAGCAGTTTATCGGGGACAGGGTTTGGCAATCAGCCCCAGCATTTT
TRBJ2-1 | TRBD1 | few | TRBV10-3 | CATQGFGTGVNNEQFF | TGTGCCACGCAGGGATTTGGGACAGGGGTAAACAATGAGCAGTTCTTC
TRBJ2-2 | NA | few | TRBV5-1 | CASRPTGGGTGELFF | TGCGCCAGCAGACCCACAGGGGGAGGGACCGGGGAGCTGTTTTTT
TRBJ2-5 | TRBD1 | few | TRBV28 | CASTLGGQGAGETQYF | TGTGCCAGCACCCTAGGAGGACAGGGGGCTGGAGAGACCCAGTACTTC
TRBJ2-1 | NA | once | TRBV29-1 | CSVRSGEQFF | TGCAGCGTACGATCGGGTGAGCAGTTCTTC
TRBJ2-3 | TRBD2 | NA | TRBV27 | CASSQTSGSTDTQYF | TGTGCCAGCAGCCAGACTAGCGGTAGCACAGATACGCAGTATTTT
TRBJ2-1 | TRBD1 | NA | TRBV4-3 | CASRATGGRKFF | TGCGCCAGCAGAGCGACAGGGGGAAGGAAGTTCTTC
TRBJ1-5 | NA | few | TRBV9 | CASSATAYSNQPQHF | TGTGCCAGCAGCGCGACAGCGTATAGCAATCAGCCCCAGCATTTT
TRBJ2-7 | NA | NA | TRBV21-1 | CASGTGTGDSYEQYF | TGTGCCAGCGGCACCGGGACAGGTGACTCCTACGAGCAGTACTTC
TRBJ2-7 | TRBD2 | NA | TRBV9 | CASTPGTTSYEQYF | TGTGCCAGCACCCCAGGGACTACCTCCTACGAGCAGTACTTC
TRBJ2-1 | TRBD2 | NA | TRBV27 | CASSSTGGRAEEFF | TGTGCCAGCAGCTCCACTGGCGGGAGGGCCGAAGAGTTCTTC
TRBJ2-5 | TRBD1 | NA | TRBV19 | CASSIMGRVTGSETQYF | TGTGCCAGTAGTATTATGGGCCGGGTGACAGGGAGTGAGACCCAGTACTTC
TRBJ1-2 | TRBD1 | NA | TRBV13 | CASSLDPGTGSGGYTF | TGTGCCAGCAGCTTAGACCCCGGGACAGGGTCGGGTGGCTACACCTTC
TRBJ2-1 | TRBD1 | few | TRBV5-4 | CASSPGTGSYNEQFF | TGTGCCAGCAGCCCCGGGACAGGCTCCTACAATGAGCAGTTCTTC
TRBJ2-3 | NA | NA | TRBV5-4 | CASSLVAASTDTQYF | TGTGCCAGCAGCTTGGTAGCGGCTAGCACAGATACGCAGTATTTT
TRBJ1-1 | NA | NA | TRBV6-5 | CASRYRHGMNTEAFF | TGTGCCAGCAGATACAGACACGGAATGAACACTGAAGCTTTCTTT
TRBJ1-4 | TRBD1 | NA | TRBV9 | CASSTRTGEKLFF | TGTGCCAGCAGCACGAGGACAGGGGAAAAACTGTTTTTT
TRBJ1-3 | NA | few | TRBV5-4 | CASSLAAGNTIYF | TGTGCCAGCAGCTTGGCCGCGGGAAACACCATATATTTT
TRBJ1-4 | NA | NA | TRBV5-1 | CASSGAATNEKLFF | TGCGCCAGCTCCGGAGCCGCAACTAATGAAAAACTGTTTTTT
TRBJ1-1 | NA | NA | TRBV5-6 | CASSLVGGEVNTEAFF | TGTGCCAGCAGCTTGGTCGGAGGAGAAGTGAACACTGAAGCTTTCTTT